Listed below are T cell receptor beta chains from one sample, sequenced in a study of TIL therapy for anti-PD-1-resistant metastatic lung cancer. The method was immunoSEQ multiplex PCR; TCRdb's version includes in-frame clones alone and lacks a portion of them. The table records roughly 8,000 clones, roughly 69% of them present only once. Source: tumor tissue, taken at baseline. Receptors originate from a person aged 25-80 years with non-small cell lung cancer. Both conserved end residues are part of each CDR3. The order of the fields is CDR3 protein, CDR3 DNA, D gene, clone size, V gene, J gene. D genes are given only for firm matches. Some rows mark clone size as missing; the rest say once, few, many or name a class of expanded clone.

cdr3_aa: CASSLLTGTANTGELFF
cdr3_nt: TGTGCCAGCAGCTTATTAACGGGGACAGCGAACACCGGGGAGCTGTTTTTT
d_call: TRBD1
clone_size: .
v_call: TRBV7-8
j_call: TRBJ2-2

cdr3_aa: CASSQVGAGLHTEAFF
cdr3_nt: TGTGCCAGCAGCCAAGTAGGAGCAGGGTTGCACACTGAAGCTTTCTTT
d_call: .
clone_size: .
v_call: TRBV4-2
j_call: TRBJ1-1

cdr3_aa: CASTSQGSGNTIYF
cdr3_nt: TGTGCCAGCACCTCACAGGGCTCTGGAAACACCATATATTTT
d_call: .
clone_size: .
v_call: TRBV6-1
j_call: TRBJ1-3

cdr3_aa: CASSLTGYQPQHF
cdr3_nt: TGTGCCAGCAGTTTAACAGGGTATCAGCCCCAGCATTTT
d_call: .
clone_size: .
v_call: TRBV27
j_call: TRBJ1-5

cdr3_aa: CASSTGFDTEAFF
cdr3_nt: TGTGCCAGCTCGACAGGGTTCGACACTGAAGCTTTCTTT
d_call: TRBD1
clone_size: .
v_call: TRBV6-1
j_call: TRBJ1-1

cdr3_aa: CASSFSGGANTGELFF
cdr3_nt: TGTGCCAGCAGCTTTAGCGGGGGGGCGAACACCGGGGAGCTGTTTTTT
d_call: TRBD2
clone_size: .
v_call: TRBV7-9
j_call: TRBJ2-2

cdr3_aa: CASSSLFGQPPYNSPLHF
cdr3_nt: TGTGCCAGCTCATCACTCTTCGGACAGCCTCCCTATAATTCACCCCTCCACTTT
d_call: .
clone_size: few
v_call: TRBV18
j_call: TRBJ1-6

cdr3_aa: CASSGRETQYF
cdr3_nt: TGTGCCAGCAGTGGACGAGAGACCCAGTACTTC
d_call: .
clone_size: .
v_call: TRBV6-6
j_call: TRBJ2-5

cdr3_aa: CASSLAAGENQPQHF
cdr3_nt: TGTGCCAGCAGCTTGGCCGCGGGTGAAAATCAGCCCCAGCATTTT
d_call: .
clone_size: .
v_call: TRBV5-6
j_call: TRBJ1-5

cdr3_aa: CASRPGTRGTDTQYF
cdr3_nt: TGTGCCAGCAGGCCCGGGACTAGAGGTACAGATACGCAGTATTTT
d_call: TRBD2
clone_size: .
v_call: TRBV6-6
j_call: TRBJ2-3

cdr3_aa: CASSFAANYGYTF
cdr3_nt: TGTGCCAGTAGTTTCGCAGCTAACTATGGCTACACCTTC
d_call: .
clone_size: few
v_call: TRBV19
j_call: TRBJ1-2

cdr3_aa: CASRTSGRGDTQYF
cdr3_nt: TGTGCCAGCAGGACTAGCGGGAGGGGAGATACGCAGTATTTT
d_call: TRBD2
clone_size: .
v_call: TRBV2
j_call: TRBJ2-3

cdr3_aa: CASSLRSGVYTGELFF
cdr3_nt: TGTGCCAGCAGCTTGCGGAGCGGGGTGTACACCGGGGAGCTGTTTTTT
d_call: TRBD2
clone_size: .
v_call: TRBV11-1
j_call: TRBJ2-2

cdr3_aa: CASSPGQGIGGNQPQHF
cdr3_nt: TGTGCCAGTAGTCCGGGACAGGGAATTGGGGGCAATCAGCCCCAGCATTTT
d_call: TRBD1
clone_size: .
v_call: TRBV19
j_call: TRBJ1-5

cdr3_aa: CASSRTENAGELFF
cdr3_nt: TGTGCCAGCAGTAGGACCGAGAACGCCGGGGAGCTGTTTTTT
d_call: .
clone_size: .
v_call: TRBV6-5
j_call: TRBJ2-2

cdr3_aa: CASSSRWGRETQYF
cdr3_nt: TGTGCCAGCAGCTCCAGGTGGGGAAGGGAGACCCAGTACTTC
d_call: .
clone_size: .
v_call: TRBV7-2
j_call: TRBJ2-5